The rows below give T cell receptor beta chains drawn from one sample of a study of Ad26.COV2.S vaccination and SARS-CoV-2 variants. Sequencing was performed with immunoSEQ multiplex PCR; in TCRdb, only in-frame clones are kept and a portion is missing. The sample holds hundreds of thousands of clones; around 92% are singletons and the top ten take under 5%. The material was peripheral blood, obtained after recovery from COVID-19. The receptors were gathered from a human donor who had recovered from COVID-19. Each CDR3 is given with its conserved first and last residue. A D gene is named only where the DNA matches it firmly. Part of the rows lack a size; the others show once, few, many or a class for expanded clones.

once,TRBV2,-,TRBJ2-1,TGTGCCAGCAGTGATCCCGACGGGGGTAACAATGAGCAGTTCTTC,CASSDPDGGNNEQFF
-,TRBV13,-,TRBJ2-7,TGTGCCAGCAGCTCGGTTGGGAAGTTGGACGAGCAGTACTTC,CASSSVGKLDEQYF
-,TRBV5-5,TRBD1,TRBJ2-2,TGTGCCAGCAGCTTGGCTGGACAGGGAGCCACCGGGGAGCTGTTTTTT,CASSLAGQGATGELFF
-,TRBV13,TRBD1,TRBJ2-1,TGTGCCAGCAGCTTAGCTCAGGGACAGATCAATGAGCAGTTCTTC,CASSLAQGQINEQFF
-,TRBV12-5,TRBD2,TRBJ2-1,TGTGCTAGTGGCCTGGGGACTAGCGGGGGGGAATGGAAGTTCTTC,CASGLGTSGGEWKFF
-,TRBV29-1,TRBD1,TRBJ1-2,TGCAGCGCTCAGGACAGGGAACTCTATGGCTACACCTTC,CSAQDRELYGYTF
-,TRBV5-4,TRBD1,TRBJ2-5,TGTGCCAGCAGCGCGGGGTGGACAGGGGGTGGCGAGACCCAGTACTTC,CASSAGWTGGGETQYF
-,TRBV10-3,TRBD2,TRBJ2-2,TGTGCCATCAGTGACGGGGGGGGAACCGGGGAGCTGTTTTTT,CAISDGGGTGELFF
-,TRBV7-9,TRBD1,TRBJ1-1,TGTGCCAGCAGCTTAAAGGGGGCCCGAGGCACTGAAGCTTTCTTT,CASSLKGARGTEAFF
-,TRBV6-2/TRBV6-3,TRBD2,TRBJ2-7,TGTGCCAGCAGTTACTATAGCGGGGAGACCTACGAGCAGTACTTC,CASSYYSGETYEQYF
-,TRBV3-1/TRBV3-2,TRBD1,TRBJ2-5,TGTGCCAGCAGCCCGGACAGGGTAACGGAGACCCAGTACTTC,CASSPDRVTETQYF
-,TRBV5-6,-,TRBJ2-7,TGTGCCAGCTCCACGGGGGACAGATACTACGAGCAGTACTTC,CASSTGDRYYEQYF
-,TRBV20-1,TRBD1,TRBJ1-5,TGCAGTGCTAGTGACAGGGGTCGACTAAATAGCAATCAGCCCCAGCATTTT,CSASDRGRLNSNQPQHF
-,TRBV12-3/TRBV12-4,-,TRBJ1-5,TGTGCCAGCACCACTAGGCAGCCCCAGCATTTT,CASTTRQPQHF
-,TRBV11-2,-,TRBJ2-2,TGTGCCAGCAGCCAATTCCGGACGCTTCCTCGAACCGGGGAGCTGTTTTTT,CASSQFRTLPRTGELFF
-,TRBV6-5,-,TRBJ2-7,TGTGCCAGCAGTTCCCTCCGGAGAGCTTCTTCCTACGAGCAGTACTTC,CASSSLRRASSYEQYF
-,TRBV27,-,TRBJ2-7,TGTGCCAGCAGTTTACAGGCAGGTACCTACGAGCAGTACTTC,CASSLQAGTYEQYF